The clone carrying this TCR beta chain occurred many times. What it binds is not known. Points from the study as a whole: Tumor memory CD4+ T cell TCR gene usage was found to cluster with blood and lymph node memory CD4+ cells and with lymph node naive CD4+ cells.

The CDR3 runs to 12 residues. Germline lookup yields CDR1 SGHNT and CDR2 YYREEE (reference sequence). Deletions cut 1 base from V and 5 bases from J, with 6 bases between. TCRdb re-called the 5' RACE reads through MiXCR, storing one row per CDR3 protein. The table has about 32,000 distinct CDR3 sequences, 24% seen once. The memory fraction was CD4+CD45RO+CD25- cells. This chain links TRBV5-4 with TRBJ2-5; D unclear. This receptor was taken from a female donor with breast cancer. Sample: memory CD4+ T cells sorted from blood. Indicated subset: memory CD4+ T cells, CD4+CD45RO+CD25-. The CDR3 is CASSLTLETQYF. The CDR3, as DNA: TGTGCCAGCAGCTTGACCCTGGAGACCCAGTACTTC.